This record concerns one T cell receptor (beta chain) sequence. This clonotype was recorded once. The target of this receptor is not known. No base quality information exists; no much larger clone differs at one position. This entry is derived from a study of identical twins (dated by TCRdb to the mid-2010s). Notes on the research overall: TCR alpha and beta repertoires from monozygotic twins, unrelated adults of various ages and cord blood were deep-sequenced to test whether fetal clonotypes persist. To rule out contamination, the twin experiments were replicated at different times with different library preparation protocols. General study outcomes and caveats: A weaker excess of twin sharing was found in beta out-of-frame sequences because the signal-to-noise ratio was lowered by fewer shared sequences. Conclusions relied on cross-sectional statistical analysis, since the same donors could not be followed over many years. Abundant cord blood beta clonotypes had fewer insertions, young adult naive repertoires showed a similar but weaker trend, and memory repertoires showed no such trend. Zero-insertion analyses could be partly confounded by invariant T cells such as MAIT and iNKT, though diverse VJ usage argued against such confounding for most clonotypes. Compared with coincidental sharing between unrelated individuals, an excess of low generation-probability sequences was observed among out-of-frame TCR alpha sequences shared between twins. Out-of-frame TCR alpha sharing in monozygotic twins was systematically underestimated by recombination models, whereas sharing between unrelated individuals was in agreement with the recombination models.

At the junction V is shortened by 0 bases and J by 3 bases; bases outside the gene matches: 7. From a lookup of the germline V gene, CDR1 and CDR2 are KGHDR and SFDVKD. The CDR3 runs 17 residues from the cysteine to the phenylalanine. Only the CDR3 DNA is retained, 51 bases long and in frame from the first base. All donors were healthy Caucasians. The twin cohort comprised three pairs of female monozygotic twins, all aged roughly 18 to 30 years. Positive isolation kits from Invitrogen were used to isolate the CD4+ and CD8+ T cell populations. Preparation of the library involved 5' RACE. The data were produced on an Illumina HiSeq 2000. A universal primer binding site was introduced by template switching, and a unique molecular identifier was present in the final cDNA, enabling accurate counting of TCR cDNA molecules. First-strand cDNA for TCR alpha and beta chains was synthesized from specific primers in the conserved constant-segment region. To control for contamination, each cDNA library was double barcoded with a SMART-Mk sample barcode plus Illumina barcodes. Two successive PCR steps introduced TruSeq adapter sequences along with Illumina sample barcodes. TCR alpha and beta cDNA libraries were sequenced on the Illumina HiSeq platform with custom primers. The authors' pipeline ran thus. MiGEC was used to process raw reads and extract unique molecular identifiers, and MiXCR was used to find CDR3 positions. Recombination models were inferred per individual with the repgenHMM and IGoR tools using an EM algorithm. Shared clonotypes were analyzed with the tcR package in R, and sharing was normalized by the product of cloneset sizes. Out-of-frame nonproductive sequences were analyzed to study raw recombination free of thymic and clonal selection effects. TCRdb reprocessing: public reads trimmed at Q25 with fastp, clones called with MiXCR, in-frame beta chains kept. All rows with the same CDR3 protein become a single entry with the most common DNA and genes. TCRdb assigned the V and J calls; the authors' analysis was not used. This sample gives fewer than 550,000 distinct CDR3 sequences in total; approximately 14% of them show up just once. The ten largest account for about 0.47% of the sample.

The sample also formed part of further work on yellow fever vaccine responses in identical twins. As that second paper reports: According to the authors, in identical twins the way T cells responded to vaccination appeared partly convergent and partly personalized. In identical twins, the study followed T cell clones that responded to the vaccine with precision.

The chain uses TRBV24-1 and TRBJ2-3; 8 middle bases align to TRBD2. The sequenced sample consisted of CD4+ T cells sorted from blood. This TCR derives from a woman under 30 in good health. The base sequence is TGTGCCACCAGTGATTTGCCCGGGAGGGCCTGGACAGATACGCAGTATTTT. This sequence encodes CATSDLPGRAWTDTQYF.